A single sample gave rise to the 26 T cell receptor beta chains below, sequenced in a study of T cells in Graves' hyperthyroidism and ophthalmopathy. Amplification of TCR beta CDR3 regions was performed using RNA transcripts as template. A set of HTBI primers served as the primers for a first-round RT-PCR of the TCR CDR3. In TCRdb, the multiplex PCR reads were re-called with MiXCR into one record per CDR3 protein. The sample lists roughly 560,000 distinct CDR3 sequences; roughly 15% were seen once. Sequenced material: blood. These receptors were obtained from a woman in her thirties or forties with Graves' ophthalmopathy.

This clonotype turned up a few times. The chain recombines TRBV19 with TRBJ2-7, with D perhaps matching TRBD1 (5 bases). Germline V lookup: CDR1 LNHDA, CDR2 SQIVND (reference sequence). With 2 bases removed from V and 3 bases from J, the gap between germline ends came to 11 bases. The length of the CDR3 is 14 residues. CDR3 sequence: CASSINWGHYEQYF. The CDR3 DNA sequence: TGTGCCAGTAGTATAAACTGGGGCCACTACGAGCAGTACTTC. The full variable domain, with the rest looked up from reference TRBV19 and TRBJ2-7, is DGGITQSPKYLFRKEGQNVTLSCEQNLNHDAMYWYRQDPGQGLRLIYYSQIVNDFQKGDIAEGYSVSREKKESFPLTVTSAQKNPTAFYLCASSINWGHYEQYFGPGTRLTVT.

A few counts support this clonotype. The rearrangement uses TRBV11-2 and TRBJ2-2; 10 bases line up with TRBD1. Germline V CDR1 and CDR2: SGHAT, FQNNGV. The V and J ends lost 7 bases and 4 bases, in that order; junction bases with no gene match: 9. This CDR3 has 16 amino acids. CDR3: CASTPRQGAGTGELFF. The CDR3 nucleotides are TGTGCCAGCACCCCAAGACAGGGGGCCGGCACCGGGGAGCTGTTTTTT.

This clonotype showed up many times. CDR3 in DNA: TGTGCCAGCATCCAGGTGATGGGGAGCAATCAGCCCCAGCATTTT. Translated: CASIQVMGSNQPQHF. The gene calls are TRBV6-5 and TRBJ1-5, with D unresolved. The CDR3 loop spans 15 amino acids. The ends were cut back, 7 bases at V and 1 base at J, with 14 bases in the middle. The V gene's germline CDR1 is MNHEY and CDR2 SVGAGI.

This clonotype has ten or more counts. V is TRBV30 and J is TRBJ1-1, with TRBD1 identical over 8 bases. The CDR3 loop spans 12 amino acids. Germline loops: CDR1 GTSNPN, CDR2 SVGIG (reference sequence). Trimming at V came to 8 bases and at J to 7 bases, leaving 9 bases not matched to a gene. The CDR3: CAGTGGGFEAFF. The CDR3 DNA reads as TGTGCCGGAACAGGGGGAGGTTTTGAAGCTTTCTTT.

Ten or more counts support this clonotype. The chain recombines TRBV15 with TRBJ1-5, with a weak D call TRBD1 (6 bases). V dropped 0 bases and J dropped 9 bases, with 12 bases sitting between them. CDR3 length: 14 residues. Germline V CDR1 and CDR2: LNHNV, YYDKDF (reference sequence). The CDR3 spells CATSRDFGGRPQHF. The CDR3 bases are TGTGCCACCAGCAGAGATTTCGGGGGCCGGCCCCAGCATTTT.

Ten or more counts support this clonotype. The rearrangement uses TRBV28 and TRBJ2-5, with a possible D match to TRBD1 (6 bases). In germline, CDR1 is MDHEN, CDR2 SYDVKM. CDR3 length: 14 residues. The ends were cut back, 6 bases at V and 0 bases at J, with 11 bases in the middle. Here the CDR3 DNA reads TGTGCCAGCAGCATCCAGGGGAACCAAGAGACCCAGTACTTC. Its protein is CASSIQGNQETQYF.

A few counts support this clonotype. The gene calls are TRBV10-3 and TRBJ1-1; no firm D call. The CDR3 length is 17 residues. V shed 0 bases and J shed 4 bases, with 18 bases lying between them. CDR1 is ENHRY, CDR2 SYGVKD, per germline. The CDR3 sequence is CAISESTQVGSVTEAFF. The CDR3, as DNA: TGTGCCATCAGTGAGTCGACTCAAGTCGGTTCGGTCACTGAAGCTTTCTTT.

This clonotype was counted many times. The V call is TRBV7-6, the J call TRBJ2-5; D gene uncertain. The germline V gene encodes CDR1 SGHVS and CDR2 FNYEAQ. The V end lost 6 bases, the J end lost 5 bases, and 16 bases lay between the germline ends. This CDR3 contains 14 residues. CDR3 protein: CASSRDQRWETQYF. In nucleotides, the CDR3 is TGTGCCAGCAGTCGCGACCAGAGGTGGGAGACCCAGTACTTC.

This clonotype was counted ten times or more. This rearrangement joins TRBV28 to TRBJ2-3, with 10 nucleotides matching TRBD1. From germline, CDR1 is MDHEN and CDR2 SYDVKM. The length of the CDR3 is 15 residues. V dropped 6 bases and J dropped 3; count of bases not matched to a gene: 6. CDR3 coding DNA: TGTGCCAGCAGCGTAGGACAGGGGGAGACAGATACGCAGTATTTT. Translating it yields CASSVGQGETDTQYF.

This clonotype was detected ten times or more. The chain employs TRBV7-8 and TRBJ2-7, with 11 positions matching TRBD2. In germline, CDR1 is SGHVS, CDR2 FQNEAQ. Unmatched junction bases numbered 7, after V lost 4 bases and J lost 5 bases. The CDR3 extends over 15 amino acids. This CDR3 is CASSSLAGGPDEQYF. The CDR3 nucleotides read TGTGCCAGCAGCTCATTAGCGGGAGGGCCGGACGAGCAGTACTTC. Supplemented by reference TRBV7-8 and TRBJ2-7, the full variable domain reads GAGVSQSPRYKVAKRGQDVALRCDPISGHVSLFWYQQALGQGPEFLTYFQNEAQLDKSGLPSDRFFAERPEGSVSTLKIQRTQQEDSAVYLCASSSLAGGPDEQYFGPGTRLTVT.

V usage is TRBV6-5 and J usage is TRBJ2-7; D unclear. Looked up from germline, CDR1 is MNHEY and CDR2 is SVGAGI. The V gene lost 3 bases and the J gene lost 6 bases, with 15 bases spanning the gap. The length of the CDR3 is 14 residues. CDR3 sequence: CASSYRRPFSEQYF. DNA for the CDR3: TGTGCCAGCAGTTATAGGCGACCTTTTTCCGAGCAGTACTTC.

The chain has TRBV16 and TRBJ1-2, with D uncertain. The V end lost 3 bases, the J end lost 6 bases, and 11 bases lay between the germline ends. The germline gives CDR1 KGHSY, CDR2 FQNENV. The CDR3 loop spans 13 amino acids. The CDR3 DNA is TGTGCCAGCAGCCAGTTTAAAGGGAATGGCTACACCTTC. Encoded protein: CASSQFKGNGYTF.

There are many counts of this clonotype. The chain joins TRBV6-5 to TRBJ2-7, with 9 bases identical to TRBD1. From germline, CDR1 is MNHEY and CDR2 SVGAGI. CDR3 size: 13 residues. The V segment lost 5 bases and the J segment 6 bases; nucleotides outside the gene matches: 5. CDR3 in amino acids: CASSPGQGFEQYF. The DNA for the CDR3 is TGTGCCAGCAGTCCGGGACAGGGTTTCGAGCAGTACTTC.

The DNA of the CDR3 is TGTGCCAGCAGCTTAGTCATACTCCACACCGAGCAGTACTTC. It translates to CASSLVILHTEQYF. The gene calls are TRBV7-2 and TRBJ2-7; D not resolved. Trimming took 1 base from V and 6 from J, leaving 13 bases between them. Germline assignment: CDR1 SGHTA and CDR2 FQGNSA. There are 14 residues in the CDR3.

This clonotype has just a few counts. The chain couples TRBV9 to TRBJ2-5, with D maybe TRBD2 (6 bases). V was cut by 3 bases and J by 2 bases, with 17 bases left in between. There are 16 residues in the CDR3. Germline CDR1 SGDLS, CDR2 YYNGEE. The chain's CDR3 is CASSGLSGGLQETQYF. The CDR3 nucleotides are TGTGCCAGCAGCGGGCTTAGCGGAGGACTTCAAGAGACCCAGTACTTC.

This clonotype was seen a handful of times. The gene calls are TRBV28 and TRBJ2-7, with 12 bases lining up with TRBD1. V lost 6 bases, J lost 7 bases, and 7 bases stayed unmatched. The CDR3 is made up of 14 amino acids. Per the germline V gene, CDR1 is MDHEN and CDR2 is SYDVKM. The CDR3 region has the DNA TGTGCCAGCAGCTACTGGGACAGGGGGCGGGAGCAGTACTTC. Translated: CASSYWDRGREQYF.

This clonotype was found a few times. The CDR3 loop is CASSRDGPLEAFF. CDR3 in DNA: TGTGCCAGCAGCCGGGACGGTCCCCTTGAAGCTTTCTTT. V and J are TRBV7-9 and TRBJ1-1; possible D gene TRBD1, 5 bases. The CDR3 spans 13 residues. Germline assignment: CDR1 SEHNR and CDR2 FQNEAQ (reference sequence). With 5 bases removed from V and 7 bases from J, the gap between germline ends came to 14 bases. Combining the CDR3 with reference TRBV7-9 and TRBJ1-1 gives the whole variable domain DTGVSQNPRHKITKRGQNVTFRCDPISEHNRLYWYRQTLGQGPEFLTYFQNEAQLEKSRLLSDRFSAERPKGSFSTLEIQRTEQGDSAMYLCASSRDGPLEAFFGQGTRLTVV.

Points on this clonotype: This may stem from a read error, because a much larger clone lies one nucleotide away. The chain joins TRBV7-9 to TRBJ2-7; 7 bases agree with TRBD1. This CDR3 region has 14 residues. Germline CDR1 SEHNR, CDR2 FQNEAQ (reference sequence). The trim removed 5 bases at V and 5 bases at J, leaving 9 bases unmatched. The DNA of the CDR3 is TGTGCCAGCAGCACCATCGACAGGGACCACGAGCAGTACTTC. Protein: CASSTIDRDHEQYF. Full variable domain (rest looked up from reference TRBV7-9 and TRBJ2-7): DTGVSQNPRHKITKRGQNVTFRCDPISEHNRLYWYRQTLGQGPEFLTYFQNEAQLEKSRLLSDRFSAERPKGSFSTLEIQRTEQGDSAMYLCASSTIDRDHEQYFGPGTRLTVT.

This clonotype was observed at least ten times. V gene TRBV15 combines with J gene TRBJ1-2; 7 bases are a match to TRBD1. V shed 0 bases and J 6 bases; nucleotides not matched to a gene: 16. Germline CDR1 LNHNV, CDR2 YYDKDF (reference sequence). The CDR3 covers 18 residues. The CDR3 protein is CATSREGMPVDREDGYTF. The CDR3 DNA reads TGTGCCACCAGCAGAGAGGGGATGCCCGTCGACAGGGAAGATGGCTACACCTTC.

At least ten counts were recorded for this clonotype. The chain joins TRBV28 to TRBJ2-7, with 9 bases that match TRBD1. With V trimmed by 5 bases and J by 3 bases, 8 bases remained unmatched. This CDR3 comprises 15 residues. CDR1 and CDR2 (germline): MDHEN, SYDVKM. CDR3 residues: CASSPAGQGGYEQYF. CDR3 coding DNA: TGTGCCAGCAGTCCAGCGGGACAGGGAGGCTACGAGCAGTACTTC.

With respect to this clonotype: Because it lacks the conserved phenylalanine or tryptophan at the end, this CDR3 is likely a read error. The V and J genes are TRBV6-4 and TRBJ1-5; TRBD1 matches at 7 bases. CDR1 is MRHNA and CDR2 is SNTAGT in the germline V gene. V trimming: 4 bases; J trimming: 1 base; junction bases outside the gene matches: 10. The CDR3 is 17 amino acids. The CDR3 region is CASSVLKTGPSNQPQHL. The DNA for the CDR3 is TGTGCCAGCAGTGTACTAAAGACAGGGCCCAGCAATCAGCCCCAGCATCTT.

This clonotype occurred many times. The J gene is TRBJ2-2, the V gene TRBV2, with 7 bases lining up with TRBD2. J was trimmed by 4 bases and V by 4 bases; bases with no gene match: 6. Germline CDR1 is SNHLY and CDR2 is FYNNEI. This CDR3 has 15 residues. The CDR3 spells CASSGSSGSTGELFF. The CDR3, as DNA: TGTGCCAGCAGTGGGTCTAGCGGATCCACCGGGGAGCTGTTTTTT.

CDR3 sequence reads: CASSETLGNTIYF. DNA of the CDR3: TGCGCCAGCAGTGAAACGCTTGGAAACACCATATATTTT. This chain joins TRBV10-2 and TRBJ1-3; D unclear. Germline loops: CDR1 WSHSY, CDR2 SAAADI. With 3 bases removed from V and 3 bases from J, the gap between germline ends came to 6 bases. The CDR3 totals 13 residues.

This clonotype turned up a few times. This may arise from a read error, as a much more abundant clone is one base away. Likely a read error: the CDR3 ends without its conserved phenylalanine or tryptophan. This rearrangement joins TRBV11-1 to TRBJ1-1, with D uncertain. The germline gives CDR1 SGHAT, CDR2 FQDESV (reference sequence). The CDR3 loop spans 14 amino acids. V was trimmed by 1 base and J by 3 bases, leaving 9 bases between them. The CDR3 protein is CASSLGDWDTEAFL. The CDR3, as DNA: TGTGCCAGCAGCTTAGGAGACTGGGACACTGAAGCTTTCTTG.

The table lists this clonotype with many counts. The rearrangement uses TRBV12-3 or TRBV12-4 and TRBJ1-2; TRBD1 might be the D (5 bases). This CDR3 has 15 residues. V gave up 8 bases and J gave up 3 bases, with 19 bases separating them. This CDR3 reads CASHRDFDSDYGYTF. CDR3 in DNA: TGTGCCAGCCATCGGGACTTCGACTCGGACTATGGCTACACCTTC.

This clonotype was detected many times. V and J are TRBV7-8 and TRBJ2-7; 9 positions agree with TRBD2. The CDR3 is made up of 14 amino acids. V trimming: 1 base; J trimming: 4 bases; junction bases outside the gene matches: 2. CDR1 and CDR2 from the germline V gene are SGHVS and FQNEAQ. DNA of the CDR3: TGTGCCAGCAGCTTAGGGCGGGAGGGTTACGAGCAGTACTTC. Translating it yields CASSLGREGYEQYF.